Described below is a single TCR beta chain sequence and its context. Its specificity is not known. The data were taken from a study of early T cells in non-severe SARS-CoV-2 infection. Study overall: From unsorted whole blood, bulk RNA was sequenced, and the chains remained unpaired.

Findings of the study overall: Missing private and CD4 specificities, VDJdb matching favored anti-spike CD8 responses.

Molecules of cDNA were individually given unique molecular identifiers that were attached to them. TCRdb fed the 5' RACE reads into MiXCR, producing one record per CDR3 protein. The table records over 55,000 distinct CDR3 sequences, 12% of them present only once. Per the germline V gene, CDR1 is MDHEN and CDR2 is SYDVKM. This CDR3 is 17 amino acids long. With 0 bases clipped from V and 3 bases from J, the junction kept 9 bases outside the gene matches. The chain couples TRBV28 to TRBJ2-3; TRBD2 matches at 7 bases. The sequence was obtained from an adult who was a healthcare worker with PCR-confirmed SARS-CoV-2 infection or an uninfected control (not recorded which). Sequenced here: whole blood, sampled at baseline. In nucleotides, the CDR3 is TGTGCCAGCAGTTTATGGAGTCCGGGGGAGGGTACAGATACGCAGTATTTT. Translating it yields CASSLWSPGEGTDTQYF. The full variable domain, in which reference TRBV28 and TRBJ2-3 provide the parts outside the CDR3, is DVKVTQSSRYLVKRTGEKVFLECVQDMDHENMFWYRQDPGLGLRLIYFSYDVKMKEKGDIPEGYSVSREKKERFSLILESASTNQTSMYLCASSLWSPGEGTDTQYFGPGTRLTVL.